The rows below give T cell receptor beta chains drawn from one sample of a study of identical twins. TCRdb re-derived calls from the 5' RACE reads in MiXCR, one entry per CDR3 protein. This sample carries some 560,000 distinct CDR3 sequences, 9.6% of them seen once, and the ten largest clones take roughly 3%. This sample was shared with a second study, whose subject was yellow fever vaccine responses in identical twins.

The specimen was PBMCs. The receptors originated from a woman between 18 and 30 years old in good health. CDR3s include the opening cysteine and the closing phenylalanine or tryptophan. The order of the fields is J gene, D gene, clone size, V gene, CDR3 length, CDR3 DNA, CDR3 protein. The D gene is left open where the match is weak. Clone size is not always given. Where it is, it says once, few, many or a class for expanded clones.

j_call: TRBJ2-3; d_call: TRBD1; clone_size: many; v_call: TRBV10-3; cdr3_length: 17; cdr3_nt: TGTGCCATCATGTTAGAAGCGGGACAGGGTAGCACAGATACGCAGTATTTT; cdr3_aa: CAIMLEAGQGSTDTQYF
j_call: TRBJ2-1; d_call: TRBD2; clone_size: -; v_call: TRBV27; cdr3_length: 17; cdr3_nt: TGTGCCAGCAGTATACTACCCGGCCTAGCGGGAGACAATGAGCAGTTCTTC; cdr3_aa: CASSILPGLAGDNEQFF
j_call: TRBJ1-6; d_call: -; clone_size: many; v_call: TRBV7-8; cdr3_length: 13; cdr3_nt: TGTGCCAGCAGCTTAGGGAAGAATTCACCCCTCCACTTT; cdr3_aa: CASSLGKNSPLHF
j_call: TRBJ2-3; d_call: TRBD1; clone_size: -; v_call: TRBV14; cdr3_length: 15; cdr3_nt: TGTGCCAGCAGTTGGAGGACAGGGGTGCCAGATACGCAGTATTTT; cdr3_aa: CASSWRTGVPDTQYF
j_call: TRBJ2-7; d_call: TRBD2; clone_size: many; v_call: TRBV9; cdr3_length: 14; cdr3_nt: TGTGCCAGCAGTAGGAGCGGGGGAACCTACGAGCAGTACTTC; cdr3_aa: CASSRSGGTYEQYF
j_call: TRBJ2-7; d_call: TRBD2; clone_size: -; v_call: TRBV2; cdr3_length: 17; cdr3_nt: TGTGCCAGCAGTGAGGTTCGGCTAGCGGGCGTTACCTACGAGCAGTACTTC; cdr3_aa: CASSEVRLAGVTYEQYF
j_call: TRBJ2-7; d_call: -; clone_size: few; v_call: TRBV20-1; cdr3_length: 15; cdr3_nt: TGCAGTGCTAGACATTCGCCCGGGACACACTACGAGCAGTACTTC; cdr3_aa: CSARHSPGTHYEQYF
j_call: TRBJ1-2; d_call: -; clone_size: -; v_call: TRBV5-4; cdr3_length: 14; cdr3_nt: TGTGCCAGCAGCTTGGCTACAGTGAACTATGGCTACACCTTC; cdr3_aa: CASSLATVNYGYTF
j_call: TRBJ1-1; d_call: -; clone_size: many; v_call: TRBV10-3; cdr3_length: 12; cdr3_nt: TGTGCCATCAGCTGGGAGGGGACTGAAGCTTTCTTT; cdr3_aa: CAISWEGTEAFF
j_call: TRBJ2-5; d_call: -; clone_size: -; v_call: TRBV4-2; cdr3_length: 13; cdr3_nt: TGTGCCAGCAGCCAAGACGATCTAGAGACCCAGTACTTC; cdr3_aa: CASSQDDLETQYF
j_call: TRBJ2-4; d_call: -; clone_size: many; v_call: TRBV3-1; cdr3_length: 13; cdr3_nt: TGTGCCAGCAAAAGGGGGTCCGCAAACATTCAGTACTTC; cdr3_aa: CASKRGSANIQYF
j_call: TRBJ2-5; d_call: TRBD2; clone_size: -; v_call: TRBV18; cdr3_length: 19; cdr3_nt: TGTGCCAGCTCACCACTAAATAACAATAACGGGAGGGCACAAGAGACCCAGTACTTC; cdr3_aa: CASSPLNNNNGRAQETQYF
j_call: TRBJ2-7; d_call: -; clone_size: many; v_call: TRBV24-1; cdr3_length: 13; cdr3_nt: TGTGCCACCAGTGGGCAGAACGACTACGAGCAGTACTTC; cdr3_aa: CATSGQNDYEQYF
j_call: TRBJ2-5; d_call: -; clone_size: many; v_call: TRBV28; cdr3_length: 15; cdr3_nt: TGTGCCAGCAGTTTATTAGGGAGGTTGCAAGAGACCCAGTACTTC; cdr3_aa: CASSLLGRLQETQYF
j_call: TRBJ2-7; d_call: TRBD2; clone_size: -; v_call: TRBV24-1; cdr3_length: 16; cdr3_nt: TGTGCCACCAGTGAAAGCCCCTCTGCGGGGGACCACGAGCAGTACTTC; cdr3_aa: CATSESPSAGDHEQYF
j_call: TRBJ2-1; d_call: -; clone_size: few; v_call: TRBV12-3/TRBV12-4; cdr3_length: 17; cdr3_nt: TGTGCCAGCAGTTTTGATGAAGGGGGTCCTCTATACAATGAGCAGTTCTTC; cdr3_aa: CASSFDEGGPLYNEQFF
j_call: TRBJ1-3; d_call: TRBD1; clone_size: few; v_call: TRBV7-2; cdr3_length: 16; cdr3_nt: TGTGCCAGCAGCCCCGGGACAGGTGCCTCTGGAAACACCATATATTTT; cdr3_aa: CASSPGTGASGNTIYF
j_call: TRBJ2-7; d_call: -; clone_size: -; v_call: TRBV3-1; cdr3_length: 14; cdr3_nt: TGTGCCAGCAGCCAAGATCCGCAGGTCTACGAGCAGTACTTC; cdr3_aa: CASSQDPQVYEQYF
j_call: TRBJ2-2; d_call: -; clone_size: -; v_call: TRBV19; cdr3_length: 14; cdr3_nt: TGTGCGAGTAGTATCGTCAGGAACACCGGGGAGCTGTTTTTT; cdr3_aa: CASSIVRNTGELFF
j_call: TRBJ2-5; d_call: TRBD1; clone_size: -; v_call: TRBV20-1; cdr3_length: 17; cdr3_nt: TGCAGTGCTCCGGGACAGGGAGGGGAAAACCCGAGGGAGACCCAGTACTTC; cdr3_aa: CSAPGQGGENPRETQYF
j_call: TRBJ2-7; d_call: -; clone_size: few; v_call: TRBV28; cdr3_length: 14; cdr3_nt: TGTGCCAGCAGTCGAGGCAGGGAACCCTACGAGCAGTACTTC; cdr3_aa: CASSRGREPYEQYF
j_call: TRBJ2-1; d_call: TRBD2; clone_size: few; v_call: TRBV7-9; cdr3_length: 16; cdr3_nt: TGTGCCAGCAGCCCCCCAGTAGCGGGAAGCTACAATGAGCAGTTCTTC; cdr3_aa: CASSPPVAGSYNEQFF
j_call: TRBJ2-7; d_call: TRBD1; clone_size: -; v_call: TRBV12-3/TRBV12-4; cdr3_length: 16; cdr3_nt: TGTGCCAGCAGCACAAACCGGGACAGGGGTTCGGACGAGCAGTACTTC; cdr3_aa: CASSTNRDRGSDEQYF
j_call: TRBJ1-5; d_call: TRBD1; clone_size: many; v_call: TRBV15; cdr3_length: 16; cdr3_nt: TGTGCCACCAGCAAATGGAGCACAGGGGTTGGTCAGCCCCAGCATTTT; cdr3_aa: CATSKWSTGVGQPQHF
j_call: TRBJ2-3; d_call: -; clone_size: few; v_call: TRBV29-1; cdr3_length: 12; cdr3_nt: TGCAGCTACTTGGATGGTGCAGATACGCAGTATTTT; cdr3_aa: CSYLDGADTQYF
j_call: TRBJ2-7; d_call: -; clone_size: many; v_call: TRBV3-1; cdr3_length: 13; cdr3_nt: TGTGCCAGCAGCTGGGCGCTGGGAGACGAGCAGTACTTC; cdr3_aa: CASSWALGDEQYF
j_call: TRBJ2-3; d_call: -; clone_size: few; v_call: TRBV20-1; cdr3_length: 16; cdr3_nt: TGCAGTGCTAGAGATCGGGCTAGTTGGACCACAGATACGCAGTATTTT; cdr3_aa: CSARDRASWTTDTQYF
j_call: TRBJ2-5; d_call: TRBD1; clone_size: -; v_call: TRBV2; cdr3_length: 11; cdr3_nt: TGTGCCGGCCGACAGGGAGAGACCCAGTACTTC; cdr3_aa: CAGRQGETQYF
j_call: TRBJ2-5; d_call: -; clone_size: few; v_call: TRBV7-8; cdr3_length: 15; cdr3_nt: TGTGCCAGCAGCTTAGCGGCCCTTTTTCAAGAGACCCAGTACTTC; cdr3_aa: CASSLAALFQETQYF
j_call: TRBJ2-7; d_call: -; clone_size: -; v_call: TRBV18; cdr3_length: 13; cdr3_nt: TGTGCCAGCTCACCACCGTTTAGCAACGAGCAGTACTTC; cdr3_aa: CASSPPFSNEQYF
j_call: TRBJ2-7; d_call: -; clone_size: -; v_call: TRBV5-1; cdr3_length: 12; cdr3_nt: TGCGCCAGCAGCAAGGAGGTAGGCGAGCAGTACTTC; cdr3_aa: CASSKEVGEQYF
j_call: TRBJ2-1; d_call: TRBD2; clone_size: many; v_call: TRBV20-1; cdr3_length: 16; cdr3_nt: TGCAGTGCTAGAGATCTGGCGGGAGGGGATTACAATGAGCAGTTCTTC; cdr3_aa: CSARDLAGGDYNEQFF
j_call: TRBJ2-2; d_call: TRBD1; clone_size: -; v_call: TRBV30; cdr3_length: 14; cdr3_nt: TGTGCCTGGAGTGCCACAGGGGGCTCGGGGGAGCTGTTTTTT; cdr3_aa: CAWSATGGSGELFF
j_call: TRBJ1-1; d_call: -; clone_size: -; v_call: TRBV5-1; cdr3_length: 13; cdr3_nt: TGCGCCAGCAGCCTTAACAGGGTGACTGAAGCTTTCTTT; cdr3_aa: CASSLNRVTEAFF
j_call: TRBJ2-2; d_call: -; clone_size: many; v_call: TRBV7-7; cdr3_length: 15; cdr3_nt: TGTGCTAGCAGCATCGGGACTGGGAACACCGGGGAGCTGTTTTTT; cdr3_aa: CASSIGTGNTGELFF
j_call: TRBJ2-7; d_call: -; clone_size: few; v_call: TRBV15; cdr3_length: 15; cdr3_nt: TGTGCCACCAGCAGAGATACGGACAGCTCCTACGAGCAGTACTTC; cdr3_aa: CATSRDTDSSYEQYF